The clone carrying this T cell receptor beta chain occurred many times. The target antigen is unknown. Germline CDR1 SGHDN, CDR2 FVKESK. The ends lost 3 bases at V and 5 bases at J; junction bases unmatched: 8. This CDR3 has 15 amino acids. Criteria for exclusion of patients were uncontrolled infection, other autoimmune disease, pregnancy or lactation. Fresh peripheral blood, about 10 ml of it, supplied the PBMCs. The TCR beta CDR3 regions underwent amplification using RNA transcripts as the source. The primer set for the first-round RT-PCR of the TCR CDR3 was HTBI. Via MiXCR, TCRdb re-called the multiplex PCR reads, giving one row per CDR3 protein. The top ten hold about 3.3% of the sample, which has more than 55,000 distinct CDR3 sequences, approximately 50% seen once. This entry belongs to a study of T cells in Graves' hyperthyroidism and ophthalmopathy. Study results and caveats: In blood, most of the thyroid clonotypes expanded above 0.001 were also present. Researchers report that a 13 V-J model separated ophthalmopathy from stable hyperthyroidism.

This receptor was taken from a woman aged 60-75 years with Graves' ophthalmopathy. The source material was blood. The chain joins TRBV14 to TRBJ2-7; 9 nucleotides match TRBD1. The CDR3 sequence is CASSHTGTGRHEQYF. DNA of the CDR3: TGTGCCAGCAGCCATACCGGGACAGGGCGCCACGAGCAGTACTTC.